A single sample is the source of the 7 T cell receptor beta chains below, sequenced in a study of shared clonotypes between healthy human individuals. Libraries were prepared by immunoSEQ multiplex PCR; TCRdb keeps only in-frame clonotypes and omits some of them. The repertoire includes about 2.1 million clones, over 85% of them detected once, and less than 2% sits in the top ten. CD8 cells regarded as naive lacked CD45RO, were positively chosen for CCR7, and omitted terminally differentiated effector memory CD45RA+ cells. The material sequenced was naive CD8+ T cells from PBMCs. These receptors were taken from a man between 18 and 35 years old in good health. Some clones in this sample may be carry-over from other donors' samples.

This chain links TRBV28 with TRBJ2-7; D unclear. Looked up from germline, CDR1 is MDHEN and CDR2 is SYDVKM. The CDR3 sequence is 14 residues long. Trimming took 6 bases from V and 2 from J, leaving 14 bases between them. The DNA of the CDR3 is TGTGCCAGCAGCCCCCAGATTGACGCCTACGAGCAGTACTTC. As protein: CASSPQIDAYEQYF.

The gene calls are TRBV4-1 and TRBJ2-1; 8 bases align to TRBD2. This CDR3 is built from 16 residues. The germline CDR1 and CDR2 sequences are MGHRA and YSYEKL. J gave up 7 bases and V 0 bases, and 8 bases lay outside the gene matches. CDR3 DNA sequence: TGCGCCAGCAGCCAAGAACGACGGGAGGGCCCAAATGAGCAGTTCTTC. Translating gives CASSQERREGPNEQFF.

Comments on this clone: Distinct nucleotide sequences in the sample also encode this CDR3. The CDR3 coding sequence is TGCGCCAGTTCCGGGACCTCCTACAATGAGCAGTTCTTC. Its translation is CASSGTSYNEQFF. The J gene is TRBJ2-1, the V gene TRBV10-2, with D possibly called TRBD1 or TRBD2 (5 bases each). This CDR3 has 13 amino acids. Germline V gene data show CDR1 as WSHSY and CDR2 as SAAADI. V lost 9 bases to trimming and J lost 0 bases, with 9 bases between them.

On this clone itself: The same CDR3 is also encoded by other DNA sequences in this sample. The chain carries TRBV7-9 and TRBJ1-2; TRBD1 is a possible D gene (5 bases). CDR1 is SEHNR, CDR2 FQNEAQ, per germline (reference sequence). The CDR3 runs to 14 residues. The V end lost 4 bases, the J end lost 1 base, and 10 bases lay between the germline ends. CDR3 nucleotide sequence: TGTGCCAGCAGCTCCGGACAAGATAACTATGGCTACACCTTC. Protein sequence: CASSSGQDNYGYTF.

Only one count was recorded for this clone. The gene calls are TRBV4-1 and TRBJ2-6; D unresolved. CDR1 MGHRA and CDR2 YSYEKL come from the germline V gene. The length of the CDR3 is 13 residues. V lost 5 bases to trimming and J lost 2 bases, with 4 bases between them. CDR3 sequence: CASSGTGANVLTF. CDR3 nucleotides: TGCGCCAGCAGCGGGACTGGGGCCAACGTCCTGACTTTC.

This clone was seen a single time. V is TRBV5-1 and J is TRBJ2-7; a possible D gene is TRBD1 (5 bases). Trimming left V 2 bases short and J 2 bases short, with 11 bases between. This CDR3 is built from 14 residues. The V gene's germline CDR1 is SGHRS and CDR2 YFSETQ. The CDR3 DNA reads TGCGCCAGCAGCTTTTCGCAGGGAACCTACGAGCAGTACTTC. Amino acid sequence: CASSFSQGTYEQYF.

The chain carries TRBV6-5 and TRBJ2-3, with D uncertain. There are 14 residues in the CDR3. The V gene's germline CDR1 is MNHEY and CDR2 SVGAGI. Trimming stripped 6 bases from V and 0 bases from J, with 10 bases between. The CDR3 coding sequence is TGTGCCAGCAGCCCGTACACTAGCACAGATACGCAGTATTTT. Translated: CASSPYTSTDTQYF.